Listed below are T cell receptor beta chains from one sample, sequenced in a study of cytomegalovirus exposure and HLA in healthy donors. This table comes from immunoSEQ multiplex PCR, and its TCRdb copy is limited to in-frame clones, with some not included. Of about 76,000 clones listed, 81% are singletons. The sample comprised PBMCs. The receptor set was obtained from a woman aged 30 to 39 in good health and CMV-seronegative. The CDR3 runs from the conserved cysteine through the conserved F or W. The D gene is left open where the match is weak. Not all rows give a size; the values are once, few, many and, for expanded clones, a class.

CDR3 length	D gene	V gene	J gene	clone size	CDR3 DNA	CDR3 protein
16	TRBD2	TRBV6-6	TRBJ2-2	once	TGTGCCAGCAGTTACGTTGGGACTAGCAGTTCCGGGGAGCTGTTTTTT	CASSYVGTSSSGELFF
15	TRBD1	TRBV11-3	TRBJ2-3	.	TGTGCCAGCAGCCGGGACAGGGGGAGCACAGATACGCAGTATTTT	CASSRDRGSTDTQYF
15	.	TRBV6-5	TRBJ2-5	once	TGTGCCAGCAGACCCGATAGGGAGTCACAAGAGACCCAGTACTTC	CASRPDRESQETQYF
15	TRBD2	TRBV18	TRBJ2-7	few	TGTGCCAGCTCACCACGACTAGCGGGAGTCGACGAGCAGTACTTC	CASSPRLAGVDEQYF
15	.	TRBV28	TRBJ2-7	.	TGTGCCAGCAGTTTATGGGACAGCAGCGCCTACGAGCAGTACTTC	CASSLWDSSAYEQYF
13	.	TRBV27	TRBJ2-1	.	TGTGCCAGCAAGGCGAGGGGGTACAATGAGCAGTTCTTC	CASKARGYNEQFF
13	.	TRBV5-1	TRBJ2-1	.	TGCGCCACCCGAGAGACTCGAGCGGAAGAGCAGTTCTTC	CATRETRAEEQFF
14	.	TRBV25-1	TRBJ2-7	few	TGTGCCAGCAGCGCTGCGGGAAGCTTCTACGAGCAGTACTTC	CASSAAGSFYEQYF
18	.	TRBV21-1	TRBJ2-1	.	TGTGCCAGCAGCAATCTCCGACTAGCGGGAGGGCTTGGGAATGAGCAGTTCTTC	CASSNLRLAGGLGNEQFF
17	TRBD1	TRBV10-1	TRBJ2-2	.	TGCGCCAGCAGTCCGAACCCGGGACAGGGGACCACCGGGGAGCTGTTTTTT	CASSPNPGQGTTGELFF
16	TRBD2	TRBV7-9	TRBJ2-3	.	TGTTCCAGCAGCCCCGGGACTAGCGGGACCACAGATACGCAGTATTTT	CSSSPGTSGTTDTQYF
14	.	TRBV28	TRBJ1-1	few	TGTGCCAGCAGTCTGGGGAACAGGGTCACTGAAGCTTTCTTT	CASSLGNRVTEAFF
17	TRBD2	TRBV4-2	TRBJ2-7	.	TGTGCCAGCAGCACCCGGTCTAGCGGGAGTCCCCCCTACGAGCAGTACTTC	CASSTRSSGSPPYEQYF
15	TRBD1	TRBV14	TRBJ1-2	.	TGTGCCAGCAGCCCGCGGGACAGCTTTGCGGGTGGCTACACCTTC	CASSPRDSFAGGYTF
16	TRBD2	TRBV5-1	TRBJ2-7	.	TGCGCCAGCAGCTTACTAGCGGGGCACGTGGCTCTCGGGCAGTACTTC	CASSLLAGHVALGQYF
14	.	TRBV5-6	TRBJ2-3	.	TGTGCCAGCAGCTTGGCCACTCGCACAGATACGCAGTATTTT	CASSLATRTDTQYF
18	TRBD1	TRBV18	TRBJ2-2	.	TGTGCCAGCTCACCACTCACCCCGGGACAGGGGGTCACCGGGGAGCTGTTTTTT	CASSPLTPGQGVTGELFF
13	.	TRBV7-9	TRBJ1-5	.	TGTGCCAGCAGCTCAACAGGGTTAGGGCCCCAGCATTTT	CASSSTGLGPQHF
17	.	TRBV5-5	TRBJ1-5	.	TGTGCCAGCAGCACAGGTCGTACGGGAGGGTGGAATCAGCCCCAGCATTTT	CASSTGRTGGWNQPQHF
13	TRBD1	TRBV6-5	TRBJ1-1	.	TGTGCCAGCAGTTCCCGACAGGGCACTGAAGCTTTCTTT	CASSSRQGTEAFF
14	.	TRBV5-5	TRBJ2-5	.	TGTGCCAGCAGCCGGGACTTGGGAAAAGAGACCCAGTACTTC	CASSRDLGKETQYF
18	.	TRBV19	TRBJ2-6	few	TGTGCCAGTAGTATTAGCGGTAGCCTCAGCTCTGGGGCCAACGTCCTGACTTTC	CASSISGSLSSGANVLTF
14	TRBD1	TRBV18	TRBJ1-4	.	TGTGCCAGCTCACTGGGACAGGGCGGCGAAAAACTGTTTTTT	CASSLGQGGEKLFF
15	.	TRBV6-1	TRBJ2-2	.	TGTGCCGGCAGTTTAAACAGGGGGGGCACCGGGGAGCTGTTTTTT	CAGSLNRGGTGELFF
20	TRBD2	TRBV15	TRBJ2-3	.	TGTGCCACCAGCTCTCGTCTCGTTGGGACTAGCGGGAGTTTCTCGGATACGCAGTATTTT	CATSSRLVGTSGSFSDTQYF
14	TRBD2	TRBV28	TRBJ2-7	.	TGTGCCAGCAGGGATCGGGACTACCCCTACGAGCAGTACTTC	CASRDRDYPYEQYF
14	.	TRBV6-1	TRBJ1-4	.	TGTGCCAGCACCTCGACAGCAGCTAATGAAAAACTGTTTTTT	CASTSTAANEKLFF
16	.	TRBV28	TRBJ1-2	.	TGTGCCAGCAGTTCGGTCAGGGAAGGCGCTAACTATGGCTACACCTTC	CASSSVREGANYGYTF
12	TRBD1	TRBV5-8	TRBJ2-7	few	TGTGCCAGCCCGCAGGGGGACTACGAGCAGTACTTC	CASPQGDYEQYF
15	TRBD2	TRBV5-8	TRBJ2-5	.	TGTGCCAGCAGCACCCTAGCGGGGTACCAAGAGACCCAGTACTTC	CASSTLAGYQETQYF
15	.	TRBV19	TRBJ2-5	.	TGTGCCAGTAGCTCCGGGTCGGGGTTTGGGGAGACCCAGTACTTC	CASSSGSGFGETQYF
15	.	TRBV28	TRBJ2-3	.	TGTGCCAGCAGTTCTAAGCAGCGGTGGTTGAATACGCAGTATTTT	CASSSKQRWLNTQYF
15	.	TRBV6-1	TRBJ1-5	.	TGTGCCAGCAAGATCTCCGGGGATAGCAATCAGCCCCAGCATTTT	CASKISGDSNQPQHF
14	TRBD1	TRBV6-1	TRBJ1-4	.	TGTGCCAGCAGCCTGGGGGGACAGGGGGAAAAACTGTTTTTT	CASSLGGQGEKLFF
13	.	TRBV7-9	TRBJ1-4	.	TGTGCCAGCCAGAGGGCTGTGGGTGAAAAACTGTTTTTT	CASQRAVGEKLFF
15	TRBD2	TRBV19	TRBJ2-7	once	TGTGCCAGTAGTACGGGACTAGCGGAAATCTACGAGCAGTACTTC	CASSTGLAEIYEQYF
15	.	TRBV30	TRBJ1-1	few	TGTGCCTGGAGTAGATTCGACAGGATGAACACTGAAGCTTTCTTT	CAWSRFDRMNTEAFF
16	TRBD2	TRBV5-1	TRBJ2-5	.	TGCGCCAGCAGCTCCCTAGCGGGAACCTCCCAAGAGACCCAGTACTTC	CASSSLAGTSQETQYF
13	.	TRBV29-1	TRBJ2-4	.	TGCAGCGTGGGGGGGCGGGGGTCAAACATTCAGTACTTC	CSVGGRGSNIQYF
13	TRBD1	TRBV5-1	TRBJ1-1	.	TGCGCCAGCAGCTCCACTTGGACAGGGGAAGCTTTCTTT	CASSSTWTGEAFF
15	.	TRBV2	TRBJ2-1	.	TGTGCCAGCAGTGAAGCCCTGAGGGGGAAGAATGAGCAGTTCTTC	CASSEALRGKNEQFF
14	.	TRBV7-2	TRBJ1-3	.	TGTGCCAGCAGCTTTTCAGGCTCTGGAAACACCATATATTTT	CASSFSGSGNTIYF
16	TRBD2	TRBV5-1	TRBJ2-1	few	TGCGCCAGCAGCTCCTTAGCGGGGTCGAGTTACAATGAGCAGTTCTTC	CASSSLAGSSYNEQFF
16	TRBD1	TRBV10-3	TRBJ2-3	.	TGTGCCATCAGTGAGCCGAACAGGCAGGGGGTGGATACGCAGTATTTT	CAISEPNRQGVDTQYF
14	.	TRBV14	TRBJ1-1	.	TGTGCCAGCAGCCAACGTCGGGGGGCCACTGAAGCTTTCTTT	CASSQRRGATEAFF
16	.	TRBV7-3	TRBJ1-1	.	TGTGCCAGCAGCTTAACCCGCACGCCTATGAACACTGAAGCTTTCTTT	CASSLTRTPMNTEAFF
19	TRBD2	TRBV15	TRBJ2-7	.	TGTGCCACCAGCAGGGAAAACAGGGGCGCACTAGCGGGAGTATTTGAGCAGTACTTC	CATSRENRGALAGVFEQYF
13	.	TRBV5-4	TRBJ2-5	.	TGTGCCAGCAGCAGGGACTCACAAGAGACCCAGTACTTC	CASSRDSQETQYF
17	TRBD1	TRBV18	TRBJ1-4	.	TGTGCCAGCTCACCAGTCGGACAGGGAGGGAGTAATGAAAAACTGTTTTTT	CASSPVGQGGSNEKLFF
13	.	TRBV28	TRBJ1-1	.	TGTGCCAGCAGACCTCCGACAATCACTGAAGCTTTCTTT	CASRPPTITEAFF
14	TRBD1	TRBV5-1	TRBJ2-7	.	TGCGCCAGCAGCTGGGGGACAGGGAGGTACGAGCAGTACTTC	CASSWGTGRYEQYF